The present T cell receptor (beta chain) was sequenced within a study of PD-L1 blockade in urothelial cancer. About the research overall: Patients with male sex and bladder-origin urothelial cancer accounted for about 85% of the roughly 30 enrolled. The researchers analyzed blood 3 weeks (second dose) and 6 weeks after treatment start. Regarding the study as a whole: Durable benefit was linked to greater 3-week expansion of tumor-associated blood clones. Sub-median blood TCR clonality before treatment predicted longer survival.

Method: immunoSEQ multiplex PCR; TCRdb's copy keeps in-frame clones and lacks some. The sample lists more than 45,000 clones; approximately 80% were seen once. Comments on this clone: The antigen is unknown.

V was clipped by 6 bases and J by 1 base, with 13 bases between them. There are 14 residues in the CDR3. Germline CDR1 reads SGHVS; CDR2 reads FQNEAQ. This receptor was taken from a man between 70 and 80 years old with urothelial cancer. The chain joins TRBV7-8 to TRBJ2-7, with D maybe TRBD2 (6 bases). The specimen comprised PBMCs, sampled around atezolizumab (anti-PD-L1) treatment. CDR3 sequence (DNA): TGTGCCAGCAGGCCCTCCGGGACTTCCTACGAGCAGTACTTC. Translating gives CASRPSGTSYEQYF.